This T cell receptor (beta chain) emerged from a study of blood T cell repertoires in COVID-19 (dated by TCRdb to 2020 to 2022). Notes on the research overall: Collaborator samples came from the United States, Italy and Spain and covered acute and convalescent phases of COVID-19. The material from the prospective study consisted of cDNA or gDNA derived from T cells, B-cell-depleted T cells, or PBMCs. Sample metadata almost always included a de-identified subject ID, COVID-19 status, age in years and sex. Where available, HLA class I and class II types were obtained from metadata supplied by the sample provider rather than from assay-based typing. The dataset comprised deeply sampled blood TCRbeta repertoires from subjects exposed to, actively infected with, or recovered from COVID-19. Samples came from the ongoing ImmuneRACE study (first 160 participants) plus 1,254 subjects from 6 global collaborators. The repertoires were made available in a free public database intended to serve as a resource for research on the immune response to SARS-CoV-2.

Whole blood was collected in K2EDTA tubes by collaborating institutions according to the institutions' own protocols. For TCRbeta analysis, collaborator samples were shipped as frozen whole blood, as isolated PBMCs, or as DNA extracted from either sample type. Points the paper makes about the study in general: The amount of clinical and demographic metadata varied by source and participant and was provided uncurated.

The CDR3, cysteine through phenylalanine, is 14 amino acids long. Of all the DNA, just the CDR3 is kept, 42 bases in frame from base 1. V was cut back by 1 base and J by 6 bases, leaving a gap of 10 bases between them. According to the germline V gene (reference sequence), CDR1 reads SEHNR and CDR2 reads FQNEAQ. TCRbeta CDR3 regions were amplified from genomic DNA using the immunoSEQ Assay, a bias-controlled multiplex PCR. The authors processed their data as follows. The number of nucleated cells in each sample was estimated by amplification of reference gene primers within the assay. To quantify the absolute abundance of each unique TCRbeta CDR3 rearrangement, sequence reads were collapsed and filtered. For each sample, productive Simpson clonality was calculated by taking the square root of Simpson's diversity index across productive rearrangements. TCRdb took over this immuneACCESS table, retaining in-frame rearrangements with V and J assigned. Such tables are incomplete; in checked studies, under half of the missing clones stem from an unresolved V gene, and the remainder is unexplained. The DNA was the basis for D and trimming; V, J and clone size are from that table. Across this sample there are around 210,000 clones, with around nine tenths seen only once. Together, the top ten hold around 1.5% of the sample.

This clone was counted a single time. What antigen it recognizes has not been identified. No base quality information exists; no much larger clone differs at one position. The rearranged chain carries TRBV7-9 and TRBJ2-4; TRBD1 is possibly the D segment (5 matching bases). This TCR derives from a man aged 18-30 years with active or convalescent COVID-19. Specimen: peripheral blood. The CDR3 region has the sequence CASSLGSGANIQYF. The nucleotides are TGTGCCAGCAGCTTAGGTTCTGGGGCAAACATTCAGTACTTC.